This entry lists 29 T cell receptor beta chains sequenced from one sample in a study of blood T cell repertoires in COVID-19. The data were produced by immunoSEQ multiplex PCR, yet TCRdb's version contains in-frame clones alone and is incomplete. The sample shows about 260,000 clones, approximately 90% of them seen only once. Sequenced: PBMCs or T cells enriched from blood (not recorded which). These receptors all stem from a man over 45 who had been exposed to COVID-19.

The rearrangement uses TRBV10-3 and TRBJ2-2, with 9 bases that match TRBD2. Germline CDR1 and CDR2: ENHRY and SYGVKD. The CDR3 is 15 amino acids. Losses at the gene ends were 6 bases for V and 3 bases for J; bases not matched to a gene: 5. The CDR3 sequence: CAISLSGSDTGELFF. The DNA for the CDR3 is TGTGCCATCAGCCTTAGCGGGAGCGACACCGGGGAGCTGTTTTTT.

The genes are TRBV28 and TRBJ1-3, with 8 bases lining up with TRBD1. This CDR3 contains 14 residues. CDR1 and CDR2 (germline): MDHEN, SYDVKM. With 6 bases clipped from V and 2 bases from J, the junction kept 3 bases outside the gene matches. CDR3 DNA: TGTGCCAGCAGGCCAGGGGGCACTGGAAACACCATATATTTT. Protein: CASRPGGTGNTIYF.

The chain has TRBV7-9 and TRBJ2-7, with D possibly being TRBD2 (5 bases). Germline-derived CDR1 and CDR2 are SEHNR and FQNEAQ (reference sequence). This CDR3 has 12 amino acids. Deletions cut 4 bases from V and 3 bases from J, with 7 bases between. The CDR3 bases are TGTGCCAGCAGCTCCACTAGCTACGAGCAGTACTTC. It codes for CASSSTSYEQYF.

CDR3 sequence reads: CASSLHSGTYNEQFF. In nucleotides, the CDR3 is TGTGCCAGCAGCTTGCATAGCGGAACCTACAATGAGCAGTTCTTC. This rearrangement joins TRBV12-1 to TRBJ2-1; TRBD2 reflects the table's D call only, with no check against the DNA. TRBV12-1 is annotated as a pseudogene. The CDR3 extends over 15 amino acids.

This clone turned up a few times. J is TRBJ2-2 and V is TRBV9; TRBD2 agrees at 10 bases. This CDR3 has 16 residues. From germline, CDR1 is SGDLS and CDR2 YYNGEE. Unmatched junction bases numbered 10, after V lost 5 bases and J lost 6 bases. CDR3 sequence: CASRPAGTSVAGELFF. DNA for the CDR3: TGTGCCAGCAGACCGGCCGGGACTAGCGTCGCCGGGGAGCTGTTTTTT.

The gene calls are TRBV28 and TRBJ1-5; D might be TRBD1 (6 bases). V was shortened by 2 bases and J by 5 bases, with 10 bases between the two germline ends. Germline V gives CDR1 MDHEN, CDR2 SYDVKM. The CDR3 contains 14 residues. The CDR3 is CASSLPRGHQPQHF. The CDR3 DNA is TGTGCCAGCAGTTTACCCAGGGGACATCAGCCCCAGCATTTT. Based on the CDR3 plus reference TRBV28 and TRBJ1-5, the full variable domain is DVKVTQSSRYLVKRTGEKVFLECVQDMDHENMFWYRQDPGLGLRLIYFSYDVKMKEKGDIPEGYSVSREKKERFSLILESASTNQTSMYLCASSLPRGHQPQHFGDGTRLSIL.

The V and J genes are TRBV7-2 and TRBJ2-7; 7 positions agree with TRBD1. V lost 0 bases to trimming and J lost 6 bases; unmatched junction nucleotides: 5. Looked up from germline, CDR1 is SGHTA and CDR2 is FQGNSA. The CDR3 length is 14 residues. The DNA for the CDR3 is TGTGCCAGCAGCTTAGCGACAGGGACCGGCGAGCAGTACTTC. As protein: CASSLATGTGEQYF.

This chain uses TRBV11-3 with TRBJ2-7, with 8 bases identical to TRBD1. V dropped 1 base and J dropped 7; count of bases not matched to a gene: 6. The CDR3 is made up of 14 amino acids. CDR1 and CDR2 from the germline V gene are SGHNT and YENEEA. This CDR3 is CASSLGTGPGEQYV. DNA for the CDR3: TGTGCCAGCAGCTTAGGGACAGGGCCGGGGGAGCAGTACGTC.

The rearrangement joins TRBV11-2 to TRBJ1-1; TRBD1 aligns across 7 bases. The germline CDR1 and CDR2 sequences are SGHAT and FQNNGV. The CDR3 is 17 residues long. With 6 bases clipped from V and 6 bases from J, the junction kept 19 bases outside the gene matches. This chain's CDR3 is CASSITPNRGRRAEAFF. CDR3 nucleotide sequence: TGTGCCAGCAGTATAACCCCGAACAGGGGACGGAGAGCTGAAGCTTTCTTT.

Concerning this clone: At one end the junction does not follow the germline gene, possibly because of a read error. The chain couples TRBV4-1 to TRBJ2-7, with TRBD1 as a possible D gene (6 bases). CDR1 and CDR2 from the germline V gene are MGHRA and YSYEKL. This CDR3 is 13 amino acids long. CDR3 amino acids: CASSQDRSSEQYF. DNA of the CDR3: TGCGCCAGCAGCCAGGACAGATCCTCCGAGCAGTACTTC.

The chain combines TRBV7-9 with TRBJ1-1; D remains ambiguous. The CDR3 covers 12 residues. Trimming left V 1 base short and J 11 bases short, with 11 bases between. In germline, CDR1 is SEHNR, CDR2 FQNEAQ (reference sequence). The CDR3 spells CASSLGTVGAFF. CDR3 DNA: TGTGCCAGCAGCTTAGGAACAGTTGGGGCTTTCTTT.

The chain is built from TRBV28 and TRBJ2-7, with 7 bases that match TRBD1. V shed 5 bases and J 3 bases; nucleotides not matched to a gene: 7. CDR1 is MDHEN, CDR2 SYDVKM, per germline. The CDR3 has 14 residues. CDR3 nucleotide sequence: TGTGCCAGCAGTATACTAGGGGGCTACTACGAGCAGTACTTC. It specifies CASSILGGYYEQYF.

The CDR3 region is CASSFRGGETQYF. In DNA form, the CDR3 reads TGTGCCAGCAGCTTTCGGGGGGGGGAGACCCAGTACTTC. V usage is TRBV6-5 and J usage is TRBJ2-5; 8 nucleotides agree with TRBD2. The CDR3 contains 13 residues. CDR1 is MNHEY and CDR2 is SVGAGI in the germline V gene. J lost 5 bases, V lost 6 bases, and 5 bases had no gene match.

The chain couples TRBV5-1 to TRBJ1-2; TRBD1 matches at 10 bases. V gave up 4 bases and J gave up 3 bases; unmatched junction bases: 12. CDR1 and CDR2 from the germline V gene are SGHRS and YFSETQ. The CDR3 is made up of 17 amino acids. This CDR3 reads CASSPIPTGQGYYGYTF. CDR3 in DNA: TGCGCCAGCAGCCCGATCCCGACGGGACAGGGGTACTATGGCTACACCTTC. Using reference TRBV5-1 and TRBJ1-2 for the parts outside the CDR3, the full variable domain is KAGVTQTPRYLIKTRGQQVTLSCSPISGHRSVSWYQQTPGQGLQFLFEYFSETQRNKGNFPGRFSGRQFSNSRSEMNVSTLELGDSALYLCASSPIPTGQGYYGYTFGSGTRLTVV.

This clone was seen once. J is TRBJ1-2 and V is TRBV7-2, with TRBD1 as a possible D gene (6 bases). The CDR3 is made up of 13 amino acids. Germline values: CDR1 SGHTA, CDR2 FQGNSA. V lost 5 bases and J 5 bases, leaving 12 bases between the germline ends. CDR3 in amino acids: CASSIGQIYGYTF. CDR3 bases: TGTGCCAGCAGCATAGGACAGATTTATGGCTACACCTTC.

The rearrangement links TRBV5-1 to TRBJ2-7; the match to TRBD2 covers 11 bases. CDR1 is SGHRS and CDR2 is YFSETQ in the germline V gene. Trimming removed 2 bases from V and 6 bases from J; junction bases left unmatched: 16. The CDR3 loop spans 18 amino acids. CDR3 amino acids: CASSFLPPISGGGPEQYF. The CDR3 DNA is TGCGCCAGCAGCTTCTTACCACCAATTAGCGGGGGGGGTCCCGAGCAGTACTTC.

The chain couples TRBV6-5 to TRBJ1-6, with 7 bases matching TRBD1. The CDR3 has 15 amino acids. Germline CDR1 reads MNHEY; CDR2 reads SVGAGI. V shed 1 base, J shed 6 bases, and the junction held 3 bases outside the gene matches. CDR3 residues: CASSYWGDSNSPLHF. CDR3 DNA sequence: TGTGCCAGCAGTTACTGGGGGGACAGTAATTCACCCCTCCACTTT.

The chain joins TRBV7-2 to TRBJ1-2; TRBD1 might be the D (5 bases). The CDR3 length is 18 residues. Germline lookup yields CDR1 SGHTA and CDR2 FQGNSA. The germline V and J ends were trimmed by 3 bases and 6 bases, with 26 bases remaining between them. The CDR3 loop is CASSFVGVVWGDVDGYTF. CDR3 DNA sequence: TGTGCCAGCAGCTTCGTCGGCGTTGTTTGGGGGGATGTTGATGGCTACACCTTC. Complete variable domain (other parts from reference TRBV7-2 and TRBJ1-2): GAGVSQSPSNKVTEKGKDVELRCDPISGHTALYWYRQSLGQGLEFLIYFQGNSAPDKSGLPSDRFSAERTGGSVSTLTIQRTQQEDSAVYLCASSFVGVVWGDVDGYTFGSGTRLTVV.

The CDR3 sequence: CASSLAGDTGELFF. In nucleotides, the CDR3 is TGTGCCAGCAGCTTGGCCGGGGATACCGGGGAGCTGTTTTTT. This chain uses TRBV5-6 with TRBJ2-2; possible D gene TRBD2, 5 bases. Germline CDR1 is SGHDT and CDR2 is YYEEEE. V lost 0 bases and J 5 bases, leaving 8 bases between the germline ends. This CDR3 has 14 amino acids. The full variable domain, its missing parts supplied by reference TRBV5-6 and TRBJ2-2, is DAGVTQSPTHLIKTRGQQVTLRCSPKSGHDTVSWYQQALGQGPQFIFQYYEEEERQRGNFPDRFSGHQFPNYSSELNVNALLLGDSALYLCASSLAGDTGELFFGEGSRLTVL.

The V call is TRBV18, the J call TRBJ2-2, with 8 bases matching TRBD1. The germline V gene encodes CDR1 KGHSH and CDR2 LQKENI. The CDR3 contains 15 residues. Trimming removed 0 bases from V and 10 bases from J; junction bases left unmatched: 7. The CDR3 sequence: CASSPPDRADLELFF. In DNA, the CDR3 is TGTGCCAGCTCACCACCGGACAGGGCAGATCTGGAGCTGTTTTTT.

The V call is TRBV12-2, the J call TRBJ1-1. TRBV12-2 is a pseudogene segment. The length of the CDR3 is 15 residues. The CDR3 protein is CASRLAWRGENEAFF. CDR3 coding DNA: TGTGCAAGTCGCTTAGCCTGGAGGGGAGAGAATGAAGCTTTCTTT.

The rearrangement links TRBV11-2 to TRBJ2-1; 7 bases align to TRBD2. The CDR3 is made up of 18 amino acids. Germline loops: CDR1 SGHAT, CDR2 FQNNGV. V was clipped by 5 bases and J by 4 bases; unmatched bases: 17. The CDR3 region has the DNA TGTGCCAGCAGCCTCTTAACCCCTAGCGGAGCGTGGTACAATGAGCAGTTCTTC. As protein: CASSLLTPSGAWYNEQFF. Filled out from reference TRBV11-2 and TRBJ2-1, the complete variable domain reads EAGVAQSPRYKIIEKRQSVAFWCNPISGHATLYWYQQILGQGPKLLIQFQNNGVVDDSQLPKDRFSAERLKGVDSTLKIQPAKLEDSAVYLCASSLLTPSGAWYNEQFFGPGTRLTVL.

This chain uses TRBV6-5 with TRBJ1-5; no reliable D call. The germline CDR1 and CDR2 sequences are MNHEY and SVGAGI. The CDR3 covers 15 residues. With 6 bases removed from V and 0 bases from J, the gap between germline ends came to 12 bases. The CDR3 reads CASSRTAYSNQPQHF. DNA of the CDR3: TGTGCCAGCAGCAGAACAGCTTATAGCAATCAGCCCCAGCATTTT.

The rearrangement links TRBV24-1 to TRBJ2-1; possibly TRBD2 for D (5 bases). The CDR3 runs 15 residues. V was clipped by 5 bases and J by 0 bases, with 10 bases between them. Germline V gene data show CDR1 as KGHDR and CDR2 as SFDVKD. The CDR3 nucleotides read TGTGCCACCAGTGTATCGCGGGCCTCCTACAATGAGCAGTTCTTC. Residues: CATSVSRASYNEQFF.

This clone was detected once. The rearrangement uses TRBV25-1 and TRBJ1-3; possibly TRBD1 for D (5 bases). Trimming took off 7 bases at V and 2 bases at J, with 15 bases between the two ends. The CDR3 sequence is 15 residues long. Germline V lookup: CDR1 MGHDK, CDR2 SYGVNS. CDR3 sequence: CASTEGDSTGNTIYF. Written as DNA, the CDR3 is TGTGCCAGCACCGAAGGCGACAGTACTGGAAACACCATATATTTT.

V and J are TRBV7-9 and TRBJ1-6; TRBD1 might be the D (5 bases). The V end lost 5 bases, the J end lost 9 bases, and 14 bases lay between the germline ends. The CDR3 runs 14 residues. Germline V gives CDR1 SEHNR, CDR2 FQNEAQ (reference sequence). The CDR3 region has the DNA TGTGCCAGCAGCCCCGCAGGGTTTGGTTCACCCCTCCACTTT. This gives the protein CASSPAGFGSPLHF.

The chain uses TRBV28 and TRBJ2-1, with unresolved D. Looked up from germline, CDR1 is MDHEN and CDR2 is SYDVKM. This CDR3 has 16 residues. Trimming took 7 bases from V and 8 from J, leaving 24 bases between them. This CDR3 is CASTLTHRVYFDEQFF. CDR3 bases: TGTGCCAGCACTCTCACCCACAGAGTCTATTTCGATGAGCAGTTCTTC.

The CDR3 here is CASSLVLNQPQHF. CDR3 sequence (DNA): TGTGCCAGCAGCTTAGTATTGAATCAGCCCCAGCATTTT. The V gene is TRBV11-2, the J gene TRBJ1-5, with D unclear. Germline loops: CDR1 SGHAT, CDR2 FQNNGV. CDR3 length equals 13 residues. Trimming pared 1 base from V and 4 bases from J, leaving 5 bases between.

This clone appeared once. The chain employs TRBV5-1 and TRBJ2-5; TRBD2 agrees at 8 bases. Looked up from germline, CDR1 is SGHRS and CDR2 is YFSETQ. The CDR3 consists of 13 residues. Trimming cost V 4 bases and J 5 bases; bases outside gene matches: 4. The CDR3, as DNA: TGCGCCAGCAGCCCCGGACTAGCCGAGACCCAGTACTTC. Protein product: CASSPGLAETQYF.